This paragraph covers one TCR beta chain sequence. This CDR3 contains 16 residues. Germline CDR1 SGHDT, CDR2 YYEEEE. Trimming cost V 0 bases and J 5 bases; bases outside gene matches: 5. The sample originates from a study of blood T cell repertoires in COVID-19. Looking at the study overall: From T cells, B-cell-depleted T cells, or PBMCs came the material, which was cDNA or gDNA.

Symptom resolution, clearance, or two negative PCRs marked the recovered donors of Cohort 3. As originally analysed: Reference gene primers were amplified, and this amplification served to estimate nucleated cell counts. TCRdb's table, derived via immunoSEQ multiplex PCR, lists solely in-frame clones and lacks some. For V, J and clone size, that table is used; D and trimming come from the DNA. The sample consists of fewer than 200,000 clones, around 80% of them appearing once. The rearrangement uses TRBV5-6 and TRBJ1-6; 7 bases align to TRBD1. The sequence derives from a man aged 45-65 years who had recovered from COVID-19. Sequenced material: PBMCs or T cells enriched from blood (not recorded which). CDR3 in DNA: TGTGCCAGCAGCTTGGAGGGGACAGCGAATAATTCACCCCTCCACTTT. Protein: CASSLEGTANNSPLHF. Variable domain in full (rest from reference TRBV5-6 and TRBJ1-6): DAGVTQSPTHLIKTRGQQVTLRCSPKSGHDTVSWYQQALGQGPQFIFQYYEEEERQRGNFPDRFSGHQFPNYSSELNVNALLLGDSALYLCASSLEGTANNSPLHFGNGTRLTVT.